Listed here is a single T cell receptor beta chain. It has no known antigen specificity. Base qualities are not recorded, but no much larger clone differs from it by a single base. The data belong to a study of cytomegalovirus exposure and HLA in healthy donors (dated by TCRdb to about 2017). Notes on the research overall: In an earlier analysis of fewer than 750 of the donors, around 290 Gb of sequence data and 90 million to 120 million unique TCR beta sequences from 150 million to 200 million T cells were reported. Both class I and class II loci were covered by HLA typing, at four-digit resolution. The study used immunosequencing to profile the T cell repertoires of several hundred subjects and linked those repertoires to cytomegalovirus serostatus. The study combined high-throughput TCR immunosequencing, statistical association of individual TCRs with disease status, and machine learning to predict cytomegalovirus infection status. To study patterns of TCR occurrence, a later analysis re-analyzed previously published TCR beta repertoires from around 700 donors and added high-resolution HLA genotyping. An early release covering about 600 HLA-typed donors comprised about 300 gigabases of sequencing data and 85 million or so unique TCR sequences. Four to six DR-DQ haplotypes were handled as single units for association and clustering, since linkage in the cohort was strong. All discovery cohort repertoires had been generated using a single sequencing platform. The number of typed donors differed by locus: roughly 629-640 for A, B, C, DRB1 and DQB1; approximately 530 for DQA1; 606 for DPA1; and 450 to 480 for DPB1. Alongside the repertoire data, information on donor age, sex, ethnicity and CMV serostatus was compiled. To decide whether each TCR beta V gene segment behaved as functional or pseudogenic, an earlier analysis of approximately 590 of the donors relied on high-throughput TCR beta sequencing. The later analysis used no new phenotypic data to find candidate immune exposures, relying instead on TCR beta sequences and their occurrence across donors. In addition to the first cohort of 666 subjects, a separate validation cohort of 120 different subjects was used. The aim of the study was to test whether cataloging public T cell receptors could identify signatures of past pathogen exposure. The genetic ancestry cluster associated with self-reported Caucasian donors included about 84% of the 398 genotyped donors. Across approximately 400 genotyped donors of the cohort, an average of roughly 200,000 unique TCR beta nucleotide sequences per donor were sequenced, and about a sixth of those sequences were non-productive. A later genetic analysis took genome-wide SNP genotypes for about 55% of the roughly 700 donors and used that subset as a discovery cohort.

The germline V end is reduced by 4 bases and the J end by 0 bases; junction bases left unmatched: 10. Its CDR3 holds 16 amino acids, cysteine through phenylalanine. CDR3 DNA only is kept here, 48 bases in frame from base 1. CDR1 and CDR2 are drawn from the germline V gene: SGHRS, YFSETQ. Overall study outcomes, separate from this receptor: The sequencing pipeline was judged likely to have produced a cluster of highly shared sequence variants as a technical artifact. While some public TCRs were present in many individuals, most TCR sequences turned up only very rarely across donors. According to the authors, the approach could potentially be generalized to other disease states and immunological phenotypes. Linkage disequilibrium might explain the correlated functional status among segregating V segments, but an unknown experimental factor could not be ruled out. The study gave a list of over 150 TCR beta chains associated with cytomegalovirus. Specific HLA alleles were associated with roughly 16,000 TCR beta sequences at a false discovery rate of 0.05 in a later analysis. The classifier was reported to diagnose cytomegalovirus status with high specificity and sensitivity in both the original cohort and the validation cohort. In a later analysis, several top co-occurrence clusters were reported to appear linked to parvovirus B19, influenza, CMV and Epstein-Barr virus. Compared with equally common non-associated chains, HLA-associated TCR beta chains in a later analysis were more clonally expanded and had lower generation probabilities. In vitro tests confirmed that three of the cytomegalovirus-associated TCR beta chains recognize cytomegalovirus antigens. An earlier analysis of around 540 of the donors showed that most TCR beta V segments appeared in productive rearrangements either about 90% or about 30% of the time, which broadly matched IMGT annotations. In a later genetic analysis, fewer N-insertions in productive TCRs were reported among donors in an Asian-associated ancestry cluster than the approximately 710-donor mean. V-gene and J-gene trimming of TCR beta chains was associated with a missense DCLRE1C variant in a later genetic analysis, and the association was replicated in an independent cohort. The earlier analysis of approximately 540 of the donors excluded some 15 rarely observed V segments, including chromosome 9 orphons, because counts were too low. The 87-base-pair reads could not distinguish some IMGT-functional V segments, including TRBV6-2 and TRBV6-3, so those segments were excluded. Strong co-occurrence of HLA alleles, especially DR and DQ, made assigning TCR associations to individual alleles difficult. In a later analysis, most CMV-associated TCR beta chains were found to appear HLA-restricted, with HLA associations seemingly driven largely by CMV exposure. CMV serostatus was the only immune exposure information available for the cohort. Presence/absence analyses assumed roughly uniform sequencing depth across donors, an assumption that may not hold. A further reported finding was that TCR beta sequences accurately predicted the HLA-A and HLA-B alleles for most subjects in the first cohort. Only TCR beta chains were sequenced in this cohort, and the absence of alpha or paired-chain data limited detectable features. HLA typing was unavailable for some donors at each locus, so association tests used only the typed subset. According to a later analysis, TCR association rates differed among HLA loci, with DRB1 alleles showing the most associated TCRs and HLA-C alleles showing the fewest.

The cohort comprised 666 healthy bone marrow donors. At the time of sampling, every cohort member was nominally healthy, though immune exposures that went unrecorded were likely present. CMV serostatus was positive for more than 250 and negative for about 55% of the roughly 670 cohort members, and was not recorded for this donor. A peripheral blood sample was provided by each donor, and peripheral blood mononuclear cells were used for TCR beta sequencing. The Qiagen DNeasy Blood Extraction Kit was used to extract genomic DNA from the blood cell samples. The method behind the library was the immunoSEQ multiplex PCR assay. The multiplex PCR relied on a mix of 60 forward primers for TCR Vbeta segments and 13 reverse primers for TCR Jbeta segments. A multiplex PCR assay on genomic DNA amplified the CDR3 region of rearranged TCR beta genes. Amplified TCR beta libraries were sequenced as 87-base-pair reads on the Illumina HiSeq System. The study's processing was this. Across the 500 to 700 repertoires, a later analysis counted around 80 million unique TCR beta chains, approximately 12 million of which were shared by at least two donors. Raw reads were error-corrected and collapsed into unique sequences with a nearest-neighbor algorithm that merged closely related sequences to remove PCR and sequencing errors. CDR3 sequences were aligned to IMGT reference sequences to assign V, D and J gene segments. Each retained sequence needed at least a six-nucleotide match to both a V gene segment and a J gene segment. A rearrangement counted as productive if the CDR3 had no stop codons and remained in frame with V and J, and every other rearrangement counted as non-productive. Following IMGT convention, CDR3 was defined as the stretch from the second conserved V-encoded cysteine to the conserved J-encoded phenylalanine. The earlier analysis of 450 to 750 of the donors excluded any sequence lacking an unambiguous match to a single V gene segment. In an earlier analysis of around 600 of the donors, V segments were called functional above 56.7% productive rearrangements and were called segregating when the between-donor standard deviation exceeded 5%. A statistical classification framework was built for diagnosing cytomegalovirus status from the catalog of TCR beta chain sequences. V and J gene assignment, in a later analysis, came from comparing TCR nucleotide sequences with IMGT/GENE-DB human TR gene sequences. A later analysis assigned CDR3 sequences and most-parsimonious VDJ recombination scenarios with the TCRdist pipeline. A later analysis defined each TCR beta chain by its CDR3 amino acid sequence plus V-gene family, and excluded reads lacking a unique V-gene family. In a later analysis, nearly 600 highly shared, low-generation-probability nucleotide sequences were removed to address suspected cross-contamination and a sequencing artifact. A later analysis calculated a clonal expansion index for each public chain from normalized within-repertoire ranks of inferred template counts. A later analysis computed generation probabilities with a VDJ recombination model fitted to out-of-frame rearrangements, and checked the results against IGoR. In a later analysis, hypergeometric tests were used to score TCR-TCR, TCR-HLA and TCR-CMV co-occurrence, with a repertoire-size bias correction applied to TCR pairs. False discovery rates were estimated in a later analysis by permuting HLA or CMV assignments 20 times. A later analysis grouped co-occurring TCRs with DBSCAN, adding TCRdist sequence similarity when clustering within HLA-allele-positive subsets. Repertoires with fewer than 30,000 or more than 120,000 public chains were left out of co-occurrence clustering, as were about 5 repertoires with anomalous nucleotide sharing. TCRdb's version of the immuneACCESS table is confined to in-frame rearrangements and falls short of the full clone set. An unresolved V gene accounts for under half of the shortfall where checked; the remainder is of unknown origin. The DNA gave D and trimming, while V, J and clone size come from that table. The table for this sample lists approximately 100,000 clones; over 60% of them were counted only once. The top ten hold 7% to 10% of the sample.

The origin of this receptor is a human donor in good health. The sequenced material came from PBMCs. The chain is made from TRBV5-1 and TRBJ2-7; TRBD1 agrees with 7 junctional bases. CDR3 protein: CASSPTRGTNSYEQYF. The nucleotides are TGCGCCAGCAGCCCGACCAGGGGGACGAACTCCTACGAGCAGTACTTC.